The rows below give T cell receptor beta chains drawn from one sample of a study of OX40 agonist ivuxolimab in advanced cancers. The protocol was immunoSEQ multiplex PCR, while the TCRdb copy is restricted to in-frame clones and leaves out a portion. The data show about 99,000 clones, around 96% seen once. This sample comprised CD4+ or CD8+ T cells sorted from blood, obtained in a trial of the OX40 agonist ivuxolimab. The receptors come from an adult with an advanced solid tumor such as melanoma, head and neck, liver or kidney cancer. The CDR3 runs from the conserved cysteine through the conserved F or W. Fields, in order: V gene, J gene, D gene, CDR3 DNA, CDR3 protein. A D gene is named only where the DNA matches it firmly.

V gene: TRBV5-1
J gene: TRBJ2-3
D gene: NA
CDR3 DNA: TGCGCCAGCGCACAGAGGGGGGGCAGCACAGATACGCAGTATTTT
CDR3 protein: CASAQRGGSTDTQYF

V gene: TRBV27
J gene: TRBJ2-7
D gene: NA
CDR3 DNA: TGTGCCAGCAGTTTAGGGCAGGAGCAGTACTTC
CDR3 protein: CASSLGQEQYF

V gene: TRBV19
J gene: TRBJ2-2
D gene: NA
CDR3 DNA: TGTGCCAGTAGTTCCCAGACCCAGACCGGGGAGCTGTTTTTT
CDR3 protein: CASSSQTQTGELFF

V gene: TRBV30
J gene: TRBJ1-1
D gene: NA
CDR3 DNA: TGTGCCTGGAGTGTGCGAGACAGCCGATACACTGAAGCTTTCTTT
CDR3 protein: CAWSVRDSRYTEAFF

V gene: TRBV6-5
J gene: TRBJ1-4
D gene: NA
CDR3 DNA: TGTGCCAGCAGCTCCTACCGTACTAATGAAAAACTGTTTTTT
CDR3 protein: CASSSYRTNEKLFF

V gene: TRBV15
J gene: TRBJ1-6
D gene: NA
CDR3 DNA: TGTGCCACCAGCAGAGATTTAGACAGCGGATCACCCCTCCACTTT
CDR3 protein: CATSRDLDSGSPLHF

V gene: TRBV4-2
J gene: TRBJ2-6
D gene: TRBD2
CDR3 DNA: TGTGCCAGCAGCCAAGAAAGGACTAGCTCCCCTGGGGCCAACGTCCTGACTTTC
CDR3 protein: CASSQERTSSPGANVLTF

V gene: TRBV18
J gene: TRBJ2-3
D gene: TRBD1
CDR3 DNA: TGTGCCAGCGCCGACAGGGGCCCCACAGATACGCAGTATTTT
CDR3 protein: CASADRGPTDTQYF

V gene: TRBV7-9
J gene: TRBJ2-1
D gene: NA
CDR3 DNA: TGTGCCAGCAGTTCAGCCTACAATGAGCAGTTCTTC
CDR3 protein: CASSSAYNEQFF

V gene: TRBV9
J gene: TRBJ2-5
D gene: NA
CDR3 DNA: TGTGCCAGCAGCCCTAGGCGTGAGGGTAGAGAGACCCAGTACTTC
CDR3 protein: CASSPRREGRETQYF

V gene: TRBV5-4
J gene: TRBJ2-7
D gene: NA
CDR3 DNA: TGTGCCAGCAGCTTGGCGGGGGTGAGCTCCTACGAGCAGTACTTC
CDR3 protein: CASSLAGVSSYEQYF

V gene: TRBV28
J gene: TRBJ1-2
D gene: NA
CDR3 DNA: TGTGCCAGCAGCCGTACAGGGCTAGCTAACTATGGCTACACCTTC
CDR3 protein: CASSRTGLANYGYTF

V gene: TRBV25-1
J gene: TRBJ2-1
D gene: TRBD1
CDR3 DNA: TGTGCCAGCAGTGAAGGGACAGGGGGTTTTAATGAGCAGTTCTTC
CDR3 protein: CASSEGTGGFNEQFF

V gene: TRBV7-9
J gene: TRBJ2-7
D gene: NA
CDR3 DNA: TGTGCCAGCAGCGCACCTCCAGGGACGCGATCCTACGAGCAGTACTTC
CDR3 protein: CASSAPPGTRSYEQYF

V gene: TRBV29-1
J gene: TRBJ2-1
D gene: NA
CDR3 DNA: TGCAGCGTTGAAGAGGGGGAGGAGTCCTACAATGAGCAGTTCTTC
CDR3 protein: CSVEEGEESYNEQFF

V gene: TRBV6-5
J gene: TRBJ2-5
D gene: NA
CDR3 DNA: TGTGCCAGCAGTCCCGGACAGTGGGAGACCCAGTACTTC
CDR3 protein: CASSPGQWETQYF

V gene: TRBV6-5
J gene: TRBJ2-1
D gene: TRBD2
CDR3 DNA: TGTGCCAGCAGCCTTAGCGGGGGTGACAATGAGCAGTTCTTC
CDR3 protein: CASSLSGGDNEQFF

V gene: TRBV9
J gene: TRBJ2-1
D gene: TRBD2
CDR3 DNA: TGTGCCAGCAGCGTACCAGGACTAGCGGGAGGGTCCGATATGCGAACTGAGCAGTTCTTC
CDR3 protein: CASSVPGLAGGSDMRTEQFF